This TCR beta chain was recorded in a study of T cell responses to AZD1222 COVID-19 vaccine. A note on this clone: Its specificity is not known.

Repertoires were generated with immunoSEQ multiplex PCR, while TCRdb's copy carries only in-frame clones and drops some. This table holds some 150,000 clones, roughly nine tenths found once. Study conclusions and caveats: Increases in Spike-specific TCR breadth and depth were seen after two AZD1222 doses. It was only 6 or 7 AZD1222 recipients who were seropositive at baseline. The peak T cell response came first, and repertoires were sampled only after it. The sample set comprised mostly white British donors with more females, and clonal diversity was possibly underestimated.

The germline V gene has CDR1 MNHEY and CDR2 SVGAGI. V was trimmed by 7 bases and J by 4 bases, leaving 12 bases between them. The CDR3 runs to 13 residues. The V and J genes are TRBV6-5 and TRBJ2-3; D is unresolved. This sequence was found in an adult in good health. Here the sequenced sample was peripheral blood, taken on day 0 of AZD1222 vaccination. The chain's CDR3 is CASTTAEADTQYF. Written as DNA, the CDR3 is TGTGCCAGCACCACAGCAGAGGCAGATACGCAGTATTTT.